The source of this T cell receptor (beta chain) is a study of blood T cell repertoires in COVID-19. Overall study: Acute-phase and convalescent COVID-19 samples originated in the United States, Italy and Spain.

Clones were read by immunoSEQ multiplex PCR, and TCRdb kept only the in-frame ones, dropping some. The sample contains 130,000 or so clones, approximately 70% of which appear only once. The sample consisted of peripheral blood. The receptor comes from a woman in her sixties or seventies with acute or convalescent COVID-19.

The CDR3 reads CASSTRMNTEAFF. CDR3 bases: TGTGCCAGCAGCACACGAATGAACACTGAAGCTTTCTTT. The V and J genes are TRBV11-3 and TRBJ1-1, with no clear D. CDR3 length: 13 amino acids. V was trimmed by 5 bases and J by 0 bases, leaving 7 bases between them. CDR1 and CDR2 from the germline V gene are SGHNT and YENEEA.